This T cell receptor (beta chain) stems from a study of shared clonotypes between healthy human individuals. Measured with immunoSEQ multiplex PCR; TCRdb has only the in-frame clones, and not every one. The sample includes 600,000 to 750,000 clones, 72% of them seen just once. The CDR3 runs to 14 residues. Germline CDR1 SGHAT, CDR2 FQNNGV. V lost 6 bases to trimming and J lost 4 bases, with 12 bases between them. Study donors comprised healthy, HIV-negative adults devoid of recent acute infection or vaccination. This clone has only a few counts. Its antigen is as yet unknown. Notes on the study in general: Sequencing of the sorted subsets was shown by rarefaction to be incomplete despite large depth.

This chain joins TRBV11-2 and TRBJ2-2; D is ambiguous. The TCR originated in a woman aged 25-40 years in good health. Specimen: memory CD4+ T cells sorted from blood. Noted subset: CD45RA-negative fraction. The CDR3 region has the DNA TGTGCCAGCAGGGCGGTTCGCGGCACCGGGGAGCTGTTTTTT. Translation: CASRAVRGTGELFF.